These 13 T cell receptor beta chains came from one sample sequenced in a study of cytomegalovirus exposure and HLA in healthy donors. The primer mix had 60 Vbeta and 13 Jbeta primers. The method was immunoSEQ multiplex PCR; TCRdb's version includes in-frame clones alone and lacks a portion of them. The sample gives about 140,000 clones, roughly 85% of which show up once; approximately 6.2% is in the top ten. Specimen: PBMCs. The receptors come from a middle-aged man in good health and CMV-seropositive.

CDR3 bases: TGTGCCAGCAGCTTAGGGCTAGCGGGAGGGAATTCCTACGAGCAGTACTTC. Encoded protein: CASSLGLAGGNSYEQYF. The chain employs TRBV11-2 and TRBJ2-7; 12 bases are a match to TRBD2. With 1 base clipped from V and 1 base from J, the junction kept 5 bases outside the gene matches. The CDR3 runs to 17 residues. Germline V gene lookup returns CDR1 SGHAT and CDR2 FQNNGV.

The CDR3 spells CASRSGTGVEKLFF. CDR3 DNA sequence: TGTGCCAGCAGGTCCGGGACAGGGGTTGAAAAACTGTTTTTT. V is TRBV27 and J is TRBJ1-4; TRBD1 matches 10 bases. V trimming: 6 bases; J trimming: 7 bases; junction bases outside the gene matches: 5. The CDR3 is 14 residues long. Germline loops: CDR1 MNHEY, CDR2 SMNVEV (reference sequence). The full variable domain, completed using reference TRBV27 and TRBJ1-4, is EAQVTQNPRYLITVTGKKLTVTCSQNMNHEYMSWYRQDPGLGLRQIYYSMNVEVTDKGDVPEGYKVSRKEKRNFPLILESPSPNQTSLYFCASRSGTGVEKLFFGSGTQLSVL.

This clone has a single count. V and J are TRBV6-1 and TRBJ1-2, with D tentatively TRBD1 (6 bases). The CDR3 is 13 residues long. Germline V lookup: CDR1 MNHNS, CDR2 SASEGT. V was clipped by 3 bases and J by 4 bases, with 9 bases between them. CDR3 bases: TGTGCCAGCAGTGATTCAGGGGCCTATGGCTACACCTTC. Its translation: CASSDSGAYGYTF.

In this sample, this clone turned up once. This rearrangement joins TRBV7-9 to TRBJ2-3; 8 bases are shared with TRBD2. V shed 2 bases and J 1 base; nucleotides not matched to a gene: 2. Looked up from germline, CDR1 is SEHNR and CDR2 is FQNEAQ (reference sequence). The CDR3 contains 15 residues. Here the CDR3 reads CASSLSGSGTDTQYF. In DNA form, the CDR3 reads TGTGCCAGCAGCTTAAGCGGGAGCGGCACAGATACGCAGTATTTT.

V usage is TRBV5-6 and J usage is TRBJ1-2; TRBD1 matches 8 bases. The ends lost 0 bases at V and 5 bases at J; junction bases unmatched: 9. The CDR3 contains 16 residues. Looked up from germline, CDR1 is SGHDT and CDR2 is YYEEEE. CDR3 amino acids: CASSLGFGQGTYGYTF. CDR3 DNA: TGTGCCAGCAGCTTGGGCTTCGGACAGGGAACTTATGGCTACACCTTC. Drawing the rest from reference TRBV5-6 and TRBJ1-2, the complete variable domain is DAGVTQSPTHLIKTRGQQVTLRCSPKSGHDTVSWYQQALGQGPQFIFQYYEEEERQRGNFPDRFSGHQFPNYSSELNVNALLLGDSALYLCASSLGFGQGTYGYTFGSGTRLTVV.

The rearrangement joins TRBV28 to TRBJ1-2; 10 nucleotides agree with TRBD1. J gave up 5 bases and V 8 bases, and 14 bases lay outside the gene matches. The CDR3 loop spans 16 amino acids. Germline V CDR1 and CDR2: MDHEN, SYDVKM. The DNA of the CDR3 is TGTGCCAGCGGCCACGGGAGATGGGACAGGGGATATGGCTACACCTTC. Encoded protein: CASGHGRWDRGYGYTF.

The chain links TRBV6-1 to TRBJ2-3; 8 positions match TRBD1. J lost 6 bases, V lost 0 bases, and 8 bases had no gene match. Germline CDR1 reads MNHNS; CDR2 reads SASEGT. The CDR3 consists of 16 residues. The CDR3 region is CASSEASRTGSDTQYF. In nucleotides, the CDR3 is TGTGCCAGCAGTGAAGCTTCGAGGACAGGGAGCGATACGCAGTATTTT.

This clone was seen only a few times. The junction shows a germline mismatch at one end, possibly a read error. The chain has TRBV5-1 and TRBJ1-3; D might be TRBD1 (6 bases). The germline V gene encodes CDR1 SGHRS and CDR2 YFSETQ. This CDR3 is built from 15 residues. The CDR3 reads CASSLVGGQGNTIYF. DNA for the CDR3: TGCGCCAGCAGTTTGGTCGGGGGGCAAGGAAACACCATATATTTT. Full variable domain (outside the CDR3, taken from reference TRBV5-1 and TRBJ1-3): KAGVTQTPRYLIKTRGQQVTLSCSPISGHRSVSWYQQTPGQGLQFLFEYFSETQRNKGNFPGRFSGRQFSNSRSEMNVSTLELGDSALYLCASSLVGGQGNTIYFGEGSWLTVV.

The chain is built from TRBV7-9 and TRBJ1-1; a possible D gene is TRBD1 (6 bases). This CDR3 has 14 residues. Deletions cut 5 bases from V and 1 base from J, with 11 bases between. Germline CDR1 SEHNR, CDR2 FQNEAQ (reference sequence). The CDR3 DNA reads as TGTGCCAGCAGCCGGACAGTTCCGAACACTGAAGCTTTCTTT. Translated, it gives CASSRTVPNTEAFF.

V gene TRBV10-1 combines with J gene TRBJ2-2, with 7 bases matching TRBD2. The CDR3 has 15 residues. V trimming: 4 bases; J trimming: 3 bases; junction bases outside the gene matches: 5. Germline values: CDR1 WNHNN, CDR2 SYGVQD (reference sequence). CDR3 loop: CASSVASGYTGELFF. The CDR3 bases are TGCGCCAGCAGTGTTGCTAGCGGCTACACCGGGGAGCTGTTTTTT.

Of note for this clone: A read error may account for a junction end that differs from germline. CDR3 in DNA: TGCGCCAGCAGCCAAGTGTGGGCGACGGCCATCTACGGGCAGTACTTC. Its protein product is CASSQVWATAIYGQYF. The rearrangement links TRBV4-1 to TRBJ2-7; D is unresolved. CDR3 length: 16 residues. CDR1 and CDR2 from the germline V gene are MGHRA and YSYEKL.

The chain recombines TRBV2 with TRBJ1-5, with TRBD1 matching over 7 bases. Germline V CDR1 and CDR2: SNHLY, FYNNEI. V shed 7 bases, J shed 2 bases, and the junction held 8 bases outside the gene matches. The length of the CDR3 is 15 residues. The chain's CDR3 is CASTWDSEGNQPQHF. As DNA, the CDR3 is TGTGCCAGCACTTGGGACAGCGAGGGCAATCAGCCCCAGCATTTT.

The rearrangement joins TRBV11-3 to TRBJ2-2; 7 bases map to TRBD1. The CDR3 loop spans 17 amino acids. The trim removed 4 bases at V and 5 bases at J, leaving 13 bases unmatched. Per the germline V gene, CDR1 is SGHNT and CDR2 is YENEEA. CDR3 sequence reads: CASSSGTARRRTGELFF. CDR3 DNA sequence: TGTGCCAGCAGCTCCGGGACAGCCAGGCGCCGGACCGGGGAGCTGTTTTTT. The whole variable domain, filled in from reference TRBV11-3 and TRBJ2-2, reads EAGVVQSPRYKIIEKKQPVAFWCNPISGHNTLYWYLQNLGQGPELLIRYENEEAVDDSQLPKDRFSAERLKGVDSTLKIQPAELGDSAVYLCASSSGTARRRTGELFFGEGSRLTVL.